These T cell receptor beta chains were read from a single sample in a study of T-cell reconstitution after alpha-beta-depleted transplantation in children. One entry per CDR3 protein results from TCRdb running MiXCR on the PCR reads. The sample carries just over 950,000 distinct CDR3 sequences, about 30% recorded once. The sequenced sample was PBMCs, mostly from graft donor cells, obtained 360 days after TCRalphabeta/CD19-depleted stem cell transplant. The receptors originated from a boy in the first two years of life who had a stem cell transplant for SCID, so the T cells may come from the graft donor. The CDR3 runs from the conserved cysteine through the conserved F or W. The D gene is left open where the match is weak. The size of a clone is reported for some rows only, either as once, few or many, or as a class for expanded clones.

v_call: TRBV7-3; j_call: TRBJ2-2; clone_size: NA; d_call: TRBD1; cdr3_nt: TGTGCCAGCAGCTTAGGCCCGACAGGGGGAAACACCGGGGAGCTGTTTTTT; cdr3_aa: CASSLGPTGGNTGELFF
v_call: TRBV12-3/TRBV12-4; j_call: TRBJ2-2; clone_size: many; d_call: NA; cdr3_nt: TGTGCCAGCAGTTCGGGATACACCGGGGAGCTGTTTTTT; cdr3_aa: CASSSGYTGELFF
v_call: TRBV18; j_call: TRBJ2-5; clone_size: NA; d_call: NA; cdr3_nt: TGTGCCAGCTCACTCATGAGGGGGGCACAAGAGACCCAGTACTTC; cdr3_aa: CASSLMRGAQETQYF
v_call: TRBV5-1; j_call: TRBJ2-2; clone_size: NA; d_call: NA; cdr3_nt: TGCGCCAGCAGCTTGATCAGGACGAACACCGGGGAGCTGTTTTTT; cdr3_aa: CASSLIRTNTGELFF
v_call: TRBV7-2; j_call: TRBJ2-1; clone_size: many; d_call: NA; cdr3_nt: TGTGCCAGCAGCCCAGGGGGGGCGGGGGGTACGAATGAGCAGTTCTTC; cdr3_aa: CASSPGGAGGTNEQFF
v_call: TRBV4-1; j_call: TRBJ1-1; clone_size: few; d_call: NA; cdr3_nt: TGCGCCAGCAGCCAAGAGGGGGTAGGGAGGTGGATGGACACTGAAGCTTTCTTT; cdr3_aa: CASSQEGVGRWMDTEAFF
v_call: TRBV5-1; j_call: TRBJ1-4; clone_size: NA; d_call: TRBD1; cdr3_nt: TGCGCCAGCAGCTTGGGTCTCCTGGCGACAGGGGGCTCCTCGACTAATGAAAAACTGTTTTTT; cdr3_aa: CASSLGLLATGGSSTNEKLFF
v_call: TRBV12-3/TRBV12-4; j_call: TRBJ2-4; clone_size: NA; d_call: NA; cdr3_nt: TGTGCCAGCAGTTTAGGACCGTCGGCAGGCGATAGAAGAGCGCTAAATAAAAACATTCAGTACTTC; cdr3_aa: CASSLGPSAGDRRALNKNIQYF
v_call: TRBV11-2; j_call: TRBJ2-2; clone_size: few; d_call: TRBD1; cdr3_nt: TGTGCCAGCAGCTTAGGCGAGACAGGGAAAACCGGGGAGCTGTTTTTT; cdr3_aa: CASSLGETGKTGELFF
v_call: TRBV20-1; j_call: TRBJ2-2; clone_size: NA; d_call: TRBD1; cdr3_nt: TGCAGTGCTAGGGCAGGGGGAAATGCCGGGGAGCTGTTTTTT; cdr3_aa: CSARAGGNAGELFF
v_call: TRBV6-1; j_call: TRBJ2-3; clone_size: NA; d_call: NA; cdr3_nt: TGTGCCAGCGGCGTACTGGGGGCCACAGATACGCAGTATTTT; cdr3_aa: CASGVLGATDTQYF
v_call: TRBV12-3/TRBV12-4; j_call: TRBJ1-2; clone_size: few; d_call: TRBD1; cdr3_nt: TGTGCCAGCAGTCCGTCTAGACAGGGACAAAACTATGGCTACACCTTC; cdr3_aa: CASSPSRQGQNYGYTF
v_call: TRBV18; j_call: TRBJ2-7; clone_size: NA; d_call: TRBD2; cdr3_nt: TGTGCCAGCTCACCACCGACGGCGGGGGGCGAGCAGTACTTC; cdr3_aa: CASSPPTAGGEQYF
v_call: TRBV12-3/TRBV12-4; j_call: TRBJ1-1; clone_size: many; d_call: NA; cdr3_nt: TGTGCCAGCAGTTTCGGCACTCTGAACACTGAAGCTTTCTTT; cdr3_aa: CASSFGTLNTEAFF
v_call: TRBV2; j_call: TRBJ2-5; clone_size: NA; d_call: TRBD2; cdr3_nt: TGTGCCGGGGAGCGGGGGAGACAAGAGACCCAGTACTTC; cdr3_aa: CAGERGRQETQYF
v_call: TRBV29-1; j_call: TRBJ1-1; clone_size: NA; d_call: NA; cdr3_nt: TGCAGCGTTGTTCGGCCGGGGAACACTGAAGCTTTCTTT; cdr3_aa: CSVVRPGNTEAFF
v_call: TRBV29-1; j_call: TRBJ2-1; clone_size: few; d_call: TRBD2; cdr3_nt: TGCAGCGTCTTAACTAGCGGGGGTTACAATGAGCAGTTCTTC; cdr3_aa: CSVLTSGGYNEQFF
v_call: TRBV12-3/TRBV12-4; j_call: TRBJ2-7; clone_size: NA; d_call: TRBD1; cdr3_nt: TGTGCCAGCCTCCCGGGACAGGGATCCTACGAGCAGTACTTC; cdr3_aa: CASLPGQGSYEQYF
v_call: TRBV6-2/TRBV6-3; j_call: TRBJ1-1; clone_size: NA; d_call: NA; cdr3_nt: TGTGCCAGCAGCCCGGCCTCGGTTGGGAACACTGAAGCTTTCTTT; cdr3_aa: CASSPASVGNTEAFF
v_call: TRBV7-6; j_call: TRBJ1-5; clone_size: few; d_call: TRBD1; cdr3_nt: TGTGCCAGCAGCTTAGCGCAGGGGGGGAGTCAGCCCCAGCATTTT; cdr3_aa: CASSLAQGGSQPQHF
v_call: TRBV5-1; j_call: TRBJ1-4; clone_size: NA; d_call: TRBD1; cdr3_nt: TGCGCCAGCAGCTCCGGGACAGGATGGGACGATGAAAAACTGTTTTTT; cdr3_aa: CASSSGTGWDDEKLFF
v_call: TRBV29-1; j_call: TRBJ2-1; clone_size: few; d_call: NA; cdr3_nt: TGCAGCGTAGAGCCTCCGCGGTCGGTGGGCAATGAGCAGTTCTTC; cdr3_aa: CSVEPPRSVGNEQFF
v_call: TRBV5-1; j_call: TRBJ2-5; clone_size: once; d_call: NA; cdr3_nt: TGCGCCAGCAGCTTTTCTCCAGAACAAGAGACCCAGTACTTC; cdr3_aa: CASSFSPEQETQYF
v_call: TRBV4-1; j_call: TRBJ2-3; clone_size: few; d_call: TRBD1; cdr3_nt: TGCGCCAGCAGCCAAAGGGAGACAGGGGTGCCAGATACGCAGTATTTT; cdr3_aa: CASSQRETGVPDTQYF
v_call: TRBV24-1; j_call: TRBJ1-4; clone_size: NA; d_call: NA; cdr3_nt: TGTGCCACCAGTGACGGTAAAAAACTGTTTTTT; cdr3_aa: CATSDGKKLFF
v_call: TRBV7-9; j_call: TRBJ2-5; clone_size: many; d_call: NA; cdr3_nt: TGTGCCAGCAGCTTAACTCAGGGGCAAGAGACCCAGTACTTC; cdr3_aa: CASSLTQGQETQYF
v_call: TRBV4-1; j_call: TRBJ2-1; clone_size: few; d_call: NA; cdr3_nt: TGCGCCAGCAGCCAAGATGTGAGGCAGGGGGGCAATGAGCAGTTCTTC; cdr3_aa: CASSQDVRQGGNEQFF
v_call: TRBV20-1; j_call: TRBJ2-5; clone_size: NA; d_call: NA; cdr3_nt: TGCAGTGCCCTCGAAGGGGGTCTGGAGACCCAGTACTTC; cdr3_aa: CSALEGGLETQYF
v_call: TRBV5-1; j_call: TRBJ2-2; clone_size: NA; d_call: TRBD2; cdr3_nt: TGCGCCAGCAGCGTCCCCTCTAGCGGGGGCCTCACCGGGGAGCTGTTTTTT; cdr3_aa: CASSVPSSGGLTGELFF
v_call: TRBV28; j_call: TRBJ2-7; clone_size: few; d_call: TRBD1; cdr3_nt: TGTGCCAGCAGTTTAATCCCCTCGACAGGGGGGCCCTACGAGCAGTACTTC; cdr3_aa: CASSLIPSTGGPYEQYF
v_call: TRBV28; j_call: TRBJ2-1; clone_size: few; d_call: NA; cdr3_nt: TGTGCCAGCAGTTTATCCCTCGGGGGCATGAATGAGCAGTTCTTC; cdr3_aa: CASSLSLGGMNEQFF
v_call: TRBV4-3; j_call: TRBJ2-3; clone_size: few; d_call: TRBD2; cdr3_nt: TGCGCCAGCAGCCGCGGACTAGGAGGATGGACAGATACGCAGTATTTT; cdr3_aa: CASSRGLGGWTDTQYF
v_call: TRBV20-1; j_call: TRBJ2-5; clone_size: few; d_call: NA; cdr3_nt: TGCAGTGCTATCCTCCGAGGGGGGGAGACCCAGTACTTC; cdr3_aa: CSAILRGGETQYF
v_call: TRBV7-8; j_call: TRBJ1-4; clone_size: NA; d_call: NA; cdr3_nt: TGTGCCAGTACAGGGACCCTGCGGGTTAATGAAAAACTGTTTTTT; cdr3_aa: CASTGTLRVNEKLFF
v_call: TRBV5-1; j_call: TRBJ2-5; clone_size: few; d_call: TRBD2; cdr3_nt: TGCGCCAGCAGCTTGAGGACTAGCGGGGGGAACCAAGAGACCCAGTACTTC; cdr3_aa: CASSLRTSGGNQETQYF
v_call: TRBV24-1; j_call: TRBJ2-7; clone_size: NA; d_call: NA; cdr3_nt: TGTGCCACATACGCGGCAGGGTACGAGCAGTACTTC; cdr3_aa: CATYAAGYEQYF
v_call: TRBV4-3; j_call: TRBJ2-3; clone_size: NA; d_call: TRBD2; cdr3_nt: TGCGCCAGCAGCCAAGATCTCACTAGCGGGGGCCGCACAGATACGCAGTATTTT; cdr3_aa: CASSQDLTSGGRTDTQYF
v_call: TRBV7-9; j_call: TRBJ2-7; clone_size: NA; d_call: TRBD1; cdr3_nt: TGTGCCAGCAGCCCCATTCGGGACAGACACGAGCAGTACTTC; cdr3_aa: CASSPIRDRHEQYF
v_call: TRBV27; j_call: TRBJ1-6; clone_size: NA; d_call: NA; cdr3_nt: TGTGCCAGCAGTTCTCGCCTAGGGATCGCCCTTTATAATTCACCCCTCCACTTT; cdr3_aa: CASSSRLGIALYNSPLHF
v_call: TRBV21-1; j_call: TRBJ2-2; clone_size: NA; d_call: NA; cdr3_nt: TGTGCCAGTGAGACAGGAAGACGCATAAACACCGGGGAGCTGTTTTTT; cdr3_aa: CASETGRRINTGELFF
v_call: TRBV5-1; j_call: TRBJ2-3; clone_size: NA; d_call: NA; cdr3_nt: TGCGCCAGCAGCTTACCCCAGGGCGAAACAGATACGCAGTATTTT; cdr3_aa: CASSLPQGETDTQYF
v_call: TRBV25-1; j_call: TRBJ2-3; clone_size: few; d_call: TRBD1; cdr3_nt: TGTGCCAGCAGTTTAGCCGGGACAGGGGGCTCATATACGCAGTATTTT; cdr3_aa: CASSLAGTGGSYTQYF
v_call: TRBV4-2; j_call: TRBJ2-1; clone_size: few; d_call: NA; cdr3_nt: TGTGCCAGCCACTTCATGGGAGCTGGTGAGCAGTTCTTC; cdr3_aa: CASHFMGAGEQFF
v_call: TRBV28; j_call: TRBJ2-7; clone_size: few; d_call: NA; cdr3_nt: TGTGCCAGCAGTTTTCCCAGCGGTGTCTACGAGCAGTACTTC; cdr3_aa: CASSFPSGVYEQYF
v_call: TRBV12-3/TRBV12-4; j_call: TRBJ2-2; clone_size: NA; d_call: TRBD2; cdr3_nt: TGTGCCAGCAGCGACGGGGGGACCGGGGAGCTGTTTTTT; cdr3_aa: CASSDGGTGELFF
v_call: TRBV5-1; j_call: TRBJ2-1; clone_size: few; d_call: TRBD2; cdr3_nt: TGCGGCCCGGGACTAACTCACAATGAGCAGTTCTTC; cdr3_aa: CGPGLTHNEQFF
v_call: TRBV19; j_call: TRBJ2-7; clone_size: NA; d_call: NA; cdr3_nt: TGTGCCAGTAAGCTCGGAGCCCGTTTATACGAGCAGTACTTC; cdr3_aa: CASKLGARLYEQYF
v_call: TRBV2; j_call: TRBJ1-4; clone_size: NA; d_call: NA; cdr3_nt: TGTGCCAGCAGTGGACAGGAAAATACAATAGAAAAACTGTTTTTT; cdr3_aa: CASSGQENTIEKLFF
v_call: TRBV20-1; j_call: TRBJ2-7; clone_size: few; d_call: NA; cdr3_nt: TGCAGTGCCCTTTCTAGGGTCTCCTACGAGCAGTACTTC; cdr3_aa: CSALSRVSYEQYF
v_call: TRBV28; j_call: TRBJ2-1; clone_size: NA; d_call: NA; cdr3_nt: TGTGCCAGCAGTTTGCCACTGCACAATGAGCAGTTCTTC; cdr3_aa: CASSLPLHNEQFF
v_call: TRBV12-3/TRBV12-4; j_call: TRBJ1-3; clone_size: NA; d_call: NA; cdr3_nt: TGTGCCAGCAGTTTCTCCAGGGAGTCTCGAAACACCATATATTTT; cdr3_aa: CASSFSRESRNTIYF
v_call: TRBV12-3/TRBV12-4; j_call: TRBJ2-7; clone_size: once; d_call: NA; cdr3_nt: TGTGCCAGCAGCCGCCCGGGACCCTACTACGAGCAGTACTTC; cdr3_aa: CASSRPGPYYEQYF
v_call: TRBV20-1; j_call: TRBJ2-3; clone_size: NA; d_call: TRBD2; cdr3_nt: TGCAGTGCTAGAGTTTCGACTAGCGGGGATAGGGGCTGGACAGATACGCAGTATTTT; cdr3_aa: CSARVSTSGDRGWTDTQYF
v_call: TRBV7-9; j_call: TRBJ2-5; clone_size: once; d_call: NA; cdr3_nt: TGTGCCAGCACAGCGGTCCAAGAGACCCAGTACTTC; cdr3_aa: CASTAVQETQYF